One sample yielded the 8 T cell receptor beta chains listed below, sequenced in a study of T cell clonality in common variable immunodeficiency. Repertoires were generated with immunoSEQ multiplex PCR, while TCRdb's copy carries only in-frame clones and drops some. The profile covers over 30,000 clones, none occurring a single time. Sequencing was performed on peripheral blood mononuclear cells. These receptors all stem from a person aged 18 to 75 in good health.

The table lists this clone with a few counts. A far larger clone is just one base off, so this is likely a read error. CDR3 sequence: CASGFGLAGTYEQYF. Partial CDR3 DNA: TGTGCCAGCGGCTTTGGACTAGCGGGAACCTACGAG. The rearrangement joins TRBV13 to TRBJ2-7; 12 bases map to TRBD2. The read halts 3 residues ahead of the CDR3 end, with the missing end drawn from the germline J gene. Germline CDR1 PRHDT, CDR2 FYEKMQ (reference sequence). CDR3 size: 15 residues.

The sample holds many counts of this clone. The observed sequence ends 3 residues before the CDR3 terminus, with the missing tail filled in from the germline J gene. The V and J genes are TRBV9 and TRBJ2-6; D ambiguous. Germline CDR1 is SGDLS and CDR2 is YYNGEE. The CDR3 contains 13 residues. Trimming shortened V by 1 base and J by 5 bases, and 4 bases separated the two germline ends. CDR3 DNA (partial): TGTGCCAGCAGCGTACGTAGGGCCAACGTC. As protein: CASSVRRANV. The CDR3 reads in full as CASSVRRANVLTF.

This clone was counted at least ten times. CDR3: CASSRGTGDSPLHF. The CDR3 bases that were read are TGCGCCAGCAGCCGGGGGACAGGGGATTCACCC. This sequence joins TRBV4-1 and TRBJ1-6, with TRBD1 matching 10 bases. The read terminates 3 residues ahead of where the CDR3 ends, so the germline J gene completes it. The V gene end was trimmed by 4 bases and the J gene end by 8 bases; junction bases not matched to a gene: 2. There are 14 residues in the CDR3. Germline V lookup: CDR1 MGHRA, CDR2 YSYEKL.

This clone occurred many times. The DNA ends 3 residues before the CDR3 does, and the rest of the CDR3 is filled in from the germline J gene. V is TRBV7-9 and J is TRBJ1-1; D call uncertain. The germline V and J ends were trimmed by 5 bases and 0 bases, with 13 bases remaining between them. Germline V gene sequence: CDR1 SEHNR, CDR2 FQNEAQ (reference sequence). The CDR3 runs 15 residues. The sequenced part of the CDR3 DNA is TGTGCCAGCAGCCCCCCGCCAGTCATGAACACTGAA. Translated, it gives CASSPPPVMNTE. The entire CDR3 protein is CASSPPPVMNTEAFF.

This clone was seen many times. Coverage ceases 3 residues before the CDR3 finishes, and the germline J gene fills in the end. The V and J genes are TRBV7-2 and TRBJ2-3, with a tentative D call TRBD1 (5 bases). The CDR3 covers 14 residues. V was trimmed by 1 base and J by 6 bases, leaving 11 bases between them. Germline V CDR1 and CDR2: SGHTA, FQGNSA. The CDR3 is CASSLVQGGDTQYF. CDR3 DNA (partial): TGTGCCAGCAGCTTAGTTCAGGGTGGGGATACG.

The table lists this clone with many counts. The observed sequence ends 3 residues before the CDR3 terminus, with the missing tail filled in from the germline J gene. This sequence joins TRBV5-6 and TRBJ1-6, with unresolved D. Trimming left V 0 bases short and J 7 bases short, with 8 bases between. From germline, CDR1 is SGHDT and CDR2 YYEEEE. CDR3 length: 14 residues. The CDR3 bases that were read are TGTGCCAGCAGCTTGGCTGGGCTCAATTCACCC. Translation gives CASSLAGLNSP. The whole CDR3 protein is CASSLAGLNSPLHF.

There are many counts of this clone. The read falls 3 residues short of the CDR3 end, and the missing part is taken from the germline J gene. V gene TRBV20-1 combines with J gene TRBJ2-1; D might be TRBD2 (5 bases). Germline lookup yields CDR1 DFQATT and CDR2 SNEGSKA (reference sequence). CDR3 length: 12 residues. The V gene lost 2 bases and the J gene lost 9 bases, with 11 bases spanning the gap. CDR3 protein: CSARFSVSEQFF. The CDR3 DNA, read in part, is TGCAGTGCTAGATTTAGCGTAAGTGAG.

Sample share makes this clone medium-sized. The DNA ends 3 residues before the CDR3 does, and the rest of the CDR3 is filled in from the germline J gene. V is TRBV20-1 and J is TRBJ2-3; D is unresolved. V lost 1 base and J 1 base, leaving 12 bases between the germline ends. The CDR3 loop spans 15 amino acids. Germline lookup yields CDR1 DFQATT and CDR2 SNEGSKA (reference sequence). CDR3 residues: CSARVSASRTDTQYF. The DNA read from the CDR3 is TGCAGTGCTAGAGTAAGCGCCTCGCGCACAGATACG.